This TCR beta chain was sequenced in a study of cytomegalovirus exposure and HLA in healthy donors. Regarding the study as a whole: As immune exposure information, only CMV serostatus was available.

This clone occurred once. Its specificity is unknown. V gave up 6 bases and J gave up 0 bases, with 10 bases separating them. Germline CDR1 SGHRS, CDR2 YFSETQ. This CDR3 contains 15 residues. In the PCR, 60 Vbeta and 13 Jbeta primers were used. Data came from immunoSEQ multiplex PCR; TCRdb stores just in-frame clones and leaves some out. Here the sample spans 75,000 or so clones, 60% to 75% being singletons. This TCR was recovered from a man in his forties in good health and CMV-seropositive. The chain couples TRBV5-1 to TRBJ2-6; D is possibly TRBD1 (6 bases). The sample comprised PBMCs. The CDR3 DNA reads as TGCGCCAGCACTGGACAGTTCTCTGGGGCCAACGTCCTGACTTTC. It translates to CASTGQFSGANVLTF.